This T cell receptor (beta chain) was profiled in a study of T cell responses to AZD1222 COVID-19 vaccine. Study-wide findings and caveats: Reports indicate that nearly half of spike-specific TCRs are directed at unmutated variant regions. After the peak T cell response, and only then, were repertoires sampled. Mostly white British, mostly female donors; authors suggested clonal diversity may be underestimated. Increased Spike-specific TCR breadth and depth were observed after two AZD1222 doses.

The ends were cut back, 8 bases at V and 4 bases at J, with 23 bases in the middle. The CDR3 consists of 17 residues. In germline, CDR1 is MNHEY, CDR2 SMNVEV (reference sequence). Only in-frame clones appear in the TCRdb table, and some are missing; sequencing was by immunoSEQ multiplex PCR. The sample yields about 140,000 clones, approximately 86% seen once. Turning to this clone: Its antigen is unidentified.

This sample comprised peripheral blood, obtained 28 days after the second AZD1222 dose. The chain combines TRBV27 with TRBJ2-2; TRBD1 might be the D (6 bases). The origin of this receptor is an adult who received the AZD1222 COVID-19 vaccine. The CDR3: CASYLDWAGAGTGELFF. CDR3 DNA sequence: TGTGCCAGCTACCTTGACTGGGCAGGGGCGGGCACCGGGGAGCTGTTTTTT.